This passage covers 31 T cell receptor beta chains from one sample sequenced in a study of cytomegalovirus exposure and HLA in healthy donors. Produced via immunoSEQ multiplex PCR; TCRdb's table is partial and in-frame only. Of over 85,000 clones listed, about 95% are singletons. Sequences were obtained from PBMCs. These receptors were obtained from a woman aged 18-29 years in good health and CMV-seronegative.

The V and J genes are TRBV2 and TRBJ1-2, with D possibly being TRBD1 (5 bases). CDR1 and CDR2 (germline): SNHLY, FYNNEI. The V end was cut by 8 bases, the J end by 0 bases, with 25 bases between. CDR3 size: 18 residues. The CDR3 loop is CASRPRMGGGDPNYGYTF. The CDR3 bases are TGTGCCAGCCGTCCCCGAATGGGAGGTGGGGACCCTAACTATGGCTACACCTTC.

The chain joins TRBV10-3 to TRBJ1-3; D uncertain. The CDR3 has 14 amino acids. Germline CDR1 and CDR2: ENHRY and SYGVKD. V was cut by 2 bases and J by 0 bases, with 5 bases left in between. CDR3 residues: CAISERDSGNTIYF. In nucleotides, the CDR3 is TGTGCCATCAGTGAGAGAGACTCTGGAAACACCATATATTTT.

V is TRBV12-5 and J is TRBJ2-5; TRBD2 matches 14 bases. The CDR3 is 16 amino acids. After removal of 4 bases from V and 5 bases from J, the junction contained 6 bases not matched to a gene. Germline CDR1 reads LGHNT; CDR2 reads FRNRAP. CDR3 sequence: CASGWGLAGEGETQYF. DNA for the CDR3: TGTGCTAGTGGTTGGGGACTAGCGGGAGAGGGGGAGACCCAGTACTTC.

The chain uses TRBV25-1 and TRBJ1-1; weak D call: TRBD1 (6 bases). CDR3 length: 11 residues. Trimming removed 2 bases from V and 10 bases from J, with 8 bases in between. Germline CDR1 and CDR2: MGHDK and SYGVNS. This CDR3 is CASSEGRGAFF. In DNA form, the CDR3 reads TGTGCCAGCAGTGAAGGCAGGGGAGCTTTCTTT.

This clone was counted once. J is TRBJ2-7 and V is TRBV18; perhaps TRBD1 as D (6 bases). Trimming removed 2 bases at V and 5 bases at J, with 16 bases between. This CDR3 has 15 amino acids. CDR1 and CDR2 (germline): KGHSH, LQKENI. The CDR3 loop reads CASSPRLDSADEQYF. CDR3 in DNA: TGTGCCAGCTCACCAAGGTTGGACAGTGCTGACGAGCAGTACTTC.

This chain connects TRBV10-3 to TRBJ2-7, with D perhaps TRBD1 (6 bases). V shed 2 bases and J shed 1 base, with 9 bases lying between them. The CDR3 is made up of 14 amino acids. Per the germline V gene, CDR1 is ENHRY and CDR2 is SYGVKD. The CDR3 sequence is CAISEDTGSYEQYF. The CDR3 DNA sequence: TGTGCCATCAGTGAGGACACAGGGTCCTACGAGCAGTACTTC.

V and J are TRBV6-1 and TRBJ2-7, with a tentative D call TRBD1 (7 bases). Trimming left V 5 bases short and J 2 bases short, with 13 bases between. The germline V gene has CDR1 MNHNS and CDR2 SASEGT. This CDR3 spans 14 amino acids. This chain's CDR3 is CASSHGGGPYEQYF. In DNA form, the CDR3 reads TGTGCCAGCAGTCATGGAGGGGGCCCCTACGAGCAGTACTTC.

This chain uses TRBV12-5 with TRBJ2-3, with D possibly matching TRBD2 (6 bases). The germline gives CDR1 LGHNT, CDR2 FRNRAP. CDR3 length: 15 residues. V shed 4 bases and J shed 4 bases, with 15 bases lying between them. CDR3 amino acids: CASGSRLVGPDTQYF. The CDR3 DNA reads TGTGCTAGTGGTTCGAGACTAGTAGGTCCAGATACGCAGTATTTT.

Details on this clone: The junction departs from the called germline gene at one end, perhaps through a read error. The chain joins TRBV4-3 to TRBJ2-2; tentative D call: TRBD2 (6 bases). The CDR3 runs 16 residues. Per the germline V gene, CDR1 is LGHNA and CDR2 is YSLEER. CDR3 loop: CASSKDGGPVTGELFF. The CDR3 DNA reads as TGCGCCAGCAGCAAAGATGGAGGGCCGGTCACCGGGGAGCTGTTTTTT.

V usage is TRBV2 and J usage is TRBJ2-4; 9 bases are a match to TRBD2. The CDR3 runs to 16 residues. Germline CDR1 is SNHLY and CDR2 is FYNNEI. V lost 6 bases, J lost 9 bases, and 15 bases stayed unmatched. The CDR3 DNA reads TGTGCCAGCAGGGCGGGGACTAGCCCTTTCATTGGCATTCAGTACTTC. Protein product: CASRAGTSPFIGIQYF. The full variable domain, in which reference TRBV2 and TRBJ2-4 provide the parts outside the CDR3, is EPEVTQTPSHQVTQMGQEVILRCVPISNHLYFYWYRQILGQKVEFLVSFYNNEISEKSEIFDDQFSVERPDGSNFTLKIRSTKLEDSAMYFCASRAGTSPFIGIQYFGAGTRLSVL.

The rearrangement uses TRBV6-4 and TRBJ2-1; TRBD2 agrees at 12 bases. The CDR3 runs 16 residues. Germline loops: CDR1 MRHNA, CDR2 SNTAGT. Unmatched junction bases numbered 4, after V lost 0 bases and J lost 7 bases. CDR3 DNA sequence: TGTGCCAGCAGTGACTCCGCTAGCGGGGGGGCGAATGAGCAGTTCTTC. Protein: CASSDSASGGANEQFF.

V usage is TRBV5-1 and J usage is TRBJ1-1, with D possibly TRBD1 on 6 matching bases. Trimming left V 4 bases short and J 6 bases short, with 13 bases between. Germline-derived CDR1 and CDR2 are SGHRS and YFSETQ. The CDR3 runs 13 residues. DNA of the CDR3: TGCGCCAGCAGCCCAGGACAGCTCCCTGAAGCTTTCTTT. Amino acids: CASSPGQLPEAFF. Filled out from reference TRBV5-1 and TRBJ1-1, the complete variable domain reads KAGVTQTPRYLIKTRGQQVTLSCSPISGHRSVSWYQQTPGQGLQFLFEYFSETQRNKGNFPGRFSGRQFSNSRSEMNVSTLELGDSALYLCASSPGQLPEAFFGQGTRLTVV.

The CDR3 nucleotides read TGTGCCAGCAGTTACTCGGACAGGGGGCGCGATGGCTACACCTTC. Its protein product is CASSYSDRGRDGYTF. The V call is TRBV6-6, the J call TRBJ1-2; TRBD1 agrees at 11 bases. V was pared by 0 bases and J by 6 bases, with 3 bases of the junction left unmatched. This CDR3 region has 15 residues. The germline CDR1 and CDR2 sequences are MNHNY and SVGAGI (reference sequence).

This sequence joins TRBV5-1 and TRBJ1-5; D is perhaps TRBD1 (5 bases). Germline V gene data show CDR1 as SGHRS and CDR2 as YFSETQ. V shed 1 base and J shed 4 bases, with 12 bases lying between them. This CDR3 region has 15 residues. The CDR3 region has the DNA TGCGCCAGCAGCTTGAATTCCGGGGGTAATCAGCCCCAGCATTTT. Its protein product is CASSLNSGGNQPQHF.

Written as DNA, the CDR3 is TGTGCCAGCAGCTTCATTAGCGGGGGGCCCTCCTACGAGCAGTACTTC. Protein sequence: CASSFISGGPSYEQYF. The chain joins TRBV7-2 to TRBJ2-7, with 10 bases that match TRBD2. There are 16 residues in the CDR3. J was trimmed by 0 bases and V by 3 bases; bases with no gene match: 5. Germline lookup yields CDR1 SGHTA and CDR2 FQGNSA.

To note about this clone: Other DNA sequences in the same sample also yield this CDR3. The chain combines TRBV18 with TRBJ1-1; maybe TRBD1 (5 bases). CDR3 length: 13 amino acids. The germline V gene encodes CDR1 KGHSH and CDR2 LQKENI. V was shortened by 3 bases and J by 1 base, with 6 bases between the two germline ends. CDR3 DNA: TGTGCCAGCTCACCTGGACAGAACACTGAAGCTTTCTTT. The encoded protein is CASSPGQNTEAFF.

This chain links TRBV18 with TRBJ2-7; 7 bases map to TRBD1. Germline loops: CDR1 KGHSH, CDR2 LQKENI. The CDR3 is 15 amino acids. Trimming at V came to 5 bases and at J to 5 bases, leaving 12 bases not matched to a gene. CDR3 DNA sequence: TGTGCCAGCTCAACGAGCCCGGGACAGTCCAACGAGCAGTACTTC. This encodes CASSTSPGQSNEQYF.

The chain links TRBV18 to TRBJ1-5; D unclear. Trimming cost V 3 bases and J 6 bases, with 18 bases left between them. The CDR3 loop spans 16 amino acids. The germline gives CDR1 KGHSH, CDR2 LQKENI. In nucleotides, the CDR3 is TGTGCCAGCTCACCGCGGGAGGGCCGCGATTTTCAGCCCCAGCATTTT. Its protein is CASSPREGRDFQPQHF. The whole variable domain, remainder taken from reference TRBV18 and TRBJ1-5, is NAGVMQNPRHLVRRRGQEARLRCSPMKGHSHVYWYRQLPEEGLKFMVYLQKENIIDESGMPKERFSAEFPKEGPSILRIQQVVRGDSAAYFCASSPREGRDFQPQHFGDGTRLSIL.

This chain connects TRBV6-1 to TRBJ2-7, with 8 bases aligning to TRBD1. CDR3 length: 14 amino acids. The V segment lost 4 bases and the J segment 6 bases; nucleotides outside the gene matches: 8. Germline V gene data show CDR1 as MNHNS and CDR2 as SASEGT. CDR3 coding DNA: TGTGCCAGCAGTGGGCGGACAGGGAGAGGCGAGCAGTACTTC. This sequence encodes CASSGRTGRGEQYF.

The V call is TRBV9, the J call TRBJ2-3; D perhaps matches TRBD2 (6 bases). Trimming took off 0 bases at V and 1 base at J, with 9 bases between the two ends. The CDR3 is made up of 15 amino acids. Germline V gives CDR1 SGDLS, CDR2 YYNGEE. The CDR3 region has the DNA TGTGCCAGCAGCGTAGAGGCTAGCGGCACAGATACGCAGTATTTT. Translated, it gives CASSVEASGTDTQYF.

The genes are TRBV6-6 and TRBJ1-1, with 9 bases aligning to TRBD1. Germline V gene data show CDR1 as MNHNY and CDR2 as SVGAGI (reference sequence). With 7 bases clipped from V and 0 bases from J, the junction kept 6 bases outside the gene matches. CDR3 length equals 15 residues. The CDR3 protein is CASNPGQGMNTEAFF. The CDR3 nucleotides read TGTGCCAGCAATCCGGGACAGGGAATGAACACTGAAGCTTTCTTT.

The CDR3 region has the DNA TGTGCCAGTAGTATAGGGGACAGGGGCGCTGGAAACACCATATATTTT. Amino acid sequence: CASSIGDRGAGNTIYF. The V and J genes are TRBV19 and TRBJ1-3; 10 positions agree with TRBD1. The CDR3 contains 16 residues. CDR1 and CDR2 (germline): LNHDA, SQIVND (reference sequence). J lost 2 bases, V lost 1 base, and 2 bases had no gene match.

The rearrangement links TRBV10-3 to TRBJ2-3; a weak D match, TRBD1 (6 bases). Germline V gene data show CDR1 as ENHRY and CDR2 as SYGVKD. The ends were cut back, 0 bases at V and 5 bases at J, with 21 bases in the middle. This CDR3 region has 18 residues. CDR3 residues: CAISESPGAVALLDTQYF. CDR3 nucleotide sequence: TGTGCCATCAGTGAGTCTCCAGGGGCCGTAGCTTTATTAGATACGCAGTATTTT.

This chain connects TRBV9 to TRBJ2-6; 8 bases agree with TRBD2. CDR1 is SGDLS, CDR2 YYNGEE, per germline. CDR3 length: 19 residues. J gave up 0 bases and V 3 bases, and 11 bases lay outside the gene matches. CDR3 residues: CASSADGGRIVSGANVLTF. CDR3 nucleotide sequence: TGTGCCAGCAGCGCCGACGGCGGGAGGATTGTCTCTGGGGCCAACGTCCTGACTTTC. The full variable domain, its missing parts supplied by reference TRBV9 and TRBJ2-6, is DSGVTQTPKHLITATGQRVTLRCSPRSGDLSVYWYQQSLDQGLQFLIQYYNGEERAKGNILERFSAQQFPDLHSELNLSSLELGDSALYFCASSADGGRIVSGANVLTFGAGSRLTVL.

Only one count was recorded for this clone. The chain uses TRBV7-2 and TRBJ1-5; D gene ambiguous. Trimming shortened V by 2 bases and J by 6 bases, and 8 bases separated the two germline ends. The length of the CDR3 is 13 residues. Germline V gene sequence: CDR1 SGHTA, CDR2 FQGNSA. CDR3 sequence: CASSLISGQPQHF. The CDR3 DNA reads TGTGCCAGCAGCTTAATCAGCGGTCAGCCCCAGCATTTT.

This sequence joins TRBV19 and TRBJ2-3; D gene unclear. This CDR3 region has 13 residues. V was cut by 3 bases and J by 3 bases, with 7 bases left in between. Germline-derived CDR1 and CDR2 are LNHDA and SQIVND (reference sequence). This CDR3 is CASSIRDTDTQYF. DNA for the CDR3: TGTGCCAGTAGTATCCGAGATACAGATACGCAGTATTTT.

The genes are TRBV2 and TRBJ1-2; D unclear. The V gene's germline CDR1 is SNHLY and CDR2 FYNNEI. The V and J ends lost 3 bases and 3 bases respectively, with 14 bases between them. The CDR3 spans 15 residues. In DNA, the CDR3 is TGTGCCAGCAGTGAGGAGGGAGGGCTACACTATGGCTACACCTTC. Its translation: CASSEEGGLHYGYTF.

The J gene is TRBJ1-1, the V gene TRBV18, with D possibly matching TRBD1 (5 bases). Per germline, CDR1 KGHSH and CDR2 LQKENI. Trimming removed 6 bases from V and 5 bases from J, with 22 bases in between. This CDR3 has 16 amino acids. This chain's CDR3 is CASSPNILGRETEAFF. The CDR3 nucleotides are TGTGCCAGCTCCCCAAATATCCTGGGGCGCGAAACTGAAGCTTTCTTT.

This chain connects TRBV6-5 to TRBJ2-3, with 11 bases lining up with TRBD2. Trimming took 2 bases from V and 1 from J; bases not matched to a gene: 2. Germline V lookup: CDR1 MNHEY, CDR2 SVGAGI. The CDR3 is made up of 16 amino acids. DNA for the CDR3: TGTGCCAGCAGTTACGCGGGACTAGCGGGCACAGATACGCAGTATTTT. This translates into CASSYAGLAGTDTQYF.

This rearrangement joins TRBV19 to TRBJ2-1, with TRBD2 as a possible D gene (5 bases). Trimming removed 2 bases at V and 7 bases at J, with 18 bases between. The CDR3 totals 16 residues. Per the germline V gene, CDR1 is LNHDA and CDR2 is SQIVND (reference sequence). The DNA of the CDR3 is TGTGCCAGTAGTATACTAGGGAGTGGCACACAGAATGAGCAGTTCTTC. It is translated as CASSILGSGTQNEQFF.

The CDR3 spells CASSLPTVITDTQYF. In nucleotides, the CDR3 is TGTGCCAGCAGCTTGCCGACAGTAATTACAGATACGCAGTATTTT. V is TRBV5-5 and J is TRBJ2-3; a possible D gene is TRBD1 (5 bases). The CDR3 spans 15 residues. The V end was cut by 1 base, the J end by 3 bases, with 12 bases between. Per germline, CDR1 SGHKS and CDR2 YYEKEE (reference sequence).